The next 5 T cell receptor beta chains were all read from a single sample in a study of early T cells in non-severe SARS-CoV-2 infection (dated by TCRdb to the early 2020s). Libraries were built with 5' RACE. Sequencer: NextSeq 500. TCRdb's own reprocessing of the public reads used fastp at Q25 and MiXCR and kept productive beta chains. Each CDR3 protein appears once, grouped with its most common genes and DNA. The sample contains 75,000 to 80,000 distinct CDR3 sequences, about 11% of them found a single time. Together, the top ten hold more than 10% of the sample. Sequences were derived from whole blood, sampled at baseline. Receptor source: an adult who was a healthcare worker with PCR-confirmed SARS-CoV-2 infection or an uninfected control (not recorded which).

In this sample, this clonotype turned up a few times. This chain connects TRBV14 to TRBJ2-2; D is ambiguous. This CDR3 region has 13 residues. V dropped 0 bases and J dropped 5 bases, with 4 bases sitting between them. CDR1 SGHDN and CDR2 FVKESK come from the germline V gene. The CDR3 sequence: CASSQDLTGELFF. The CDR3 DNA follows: TGTGCCAGCAGCCAAGACCTGACCGGGGAGCTGTTTTTT.

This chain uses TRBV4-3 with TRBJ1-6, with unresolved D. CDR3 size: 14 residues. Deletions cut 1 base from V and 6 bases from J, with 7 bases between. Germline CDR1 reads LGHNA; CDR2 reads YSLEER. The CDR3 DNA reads TGCGCCAGCAGCCAAGTGAGTCCTAATTCACCCCTCCACTTT. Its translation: CASSQVSPNSPLHF.

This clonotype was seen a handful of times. Here the CDR3 reads CASSLNGGTDSPLHF. Written as DNA, the CDR3 is TGTGCCAGCAGCTTAAACGGGGGTACCGATTCACCCCTCCACTTT. The chain joins TRBV7-3 to TRBJ1-6, with D possibly TRBD1 on 5 matching bases. Germline V gives CDR1 SGHTA, CDR2 FQGTGA. There are 15 residues in the CDR3. Trimming removed 1 base at V and 8 bases at J, with 12 bases between.

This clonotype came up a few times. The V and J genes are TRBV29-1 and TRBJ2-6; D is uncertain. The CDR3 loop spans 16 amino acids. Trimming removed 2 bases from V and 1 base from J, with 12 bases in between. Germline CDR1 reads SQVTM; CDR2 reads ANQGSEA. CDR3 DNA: TGCAGCGTTGAAAGGGTTTCCTTATCTGGGGCCAACGTCCTGACTTTC. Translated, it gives CSVERVSLSGANVLTF.

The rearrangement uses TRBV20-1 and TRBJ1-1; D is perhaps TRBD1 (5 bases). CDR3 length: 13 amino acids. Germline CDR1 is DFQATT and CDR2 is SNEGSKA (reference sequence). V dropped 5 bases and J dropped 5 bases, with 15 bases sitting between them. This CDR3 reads CSAPSRDGTEAFF. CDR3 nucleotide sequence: TGCAGTGCTCCTAGCAGGGACGGGACTGAAGCTTTCTTT.